This T cell receptor (beta chain) comes out of a study of cytomegalovirus exposure and HLA in healthy donors. About the research overall: About 85 million unique TCR sequences came from HLA-typed donors in an early release.

A remark on this clone: Its antigen is unknown.

Primers: 60 Vbeta forward and 13 Jbeta reverse. TCRdb's table, derived via immunoSEQ multiplex PCR, lists solely in-frame clones and lacks some. The table shows 100,000 or so clones, with 55% to 75% occurring only once. General observations from the study: With DRB1 most and HLA-C fewest, TCR association rates differed between HLA loci in a later analysis. In a later analysis, the majority of CMV-associated beta chains seemingly showed HLA restriction.

Sequenced input: PBMCs. This TCR was sampled from a man in his fifties or sixties in good health and CMV-seronegative.

CDR3 in amino acids: CASSRTAPSYEQYF. The CDR3, as DNA: TGTGCCAGCAGTCGAACTGCCCCCTCCTACGAGCAGTACTTC. V is TRBV6-6 and J is TRBJ2-5; D remains unclear. The J call may not be correct, given that the DNA end is closer to TRBJ2-7. The germline V gene has CDR1 MNHNY and CDR2 SVGAGI (reference sequence). CDR3 length: 14 amino acids.